Below, 15 T cell receptor beta chains from the same sample are listed, as sequenced in a study of T-cell reconstitution after alpha-beta-depleted transplantation in children. The authors prepared the TCRbeta library with unique molecular identifiers. MiXCR, applied by TCRdb to the PCR reads, yields one record per CDR3 protein. The data contain roughly 590,000 distinct CDR3 sequences, about 15% of them singletons. Sequences were derived from PBMCs from the stem cell graft donor, sampled from the stem cell graft. Every receptor here comes from a human donor who donated a stem cell graft to a child with acute myeloid leukemia.

This clonotype was detected many times. The V and J genes are TRBV20-1 and TRBJ2-7; no definite D call. V lost 6 bases and J 0 bases, leaving 18 bases between the germline ends. The CDR3 consists of 15 residues. Looked up from germline, CDR1 is DFQATT and CDR2 is SNEGSKA (reference sequence). The CDR3 region has the DNA TGCAGTGCGAGGCCGGGTTCGATTGCCTCCTACGAGCAGTACTTC. Translating gives CSARPGSIASYEQYF.

This chain connects TRBV9 to TRBJ2-1; TRBD1 agrees at 8 bases. The junction had 6 bases not matched to a gene; V was cut back by 3 bases and J by 4 bases. This CDR3 contains 15 residues. CDR1 is SGDLS, CDR2 YYNGEE, per germline. For the CDR3, the DNA is TGTGCCAGCAGCGGAACCGGGACAGGATACAATGAGCAGTTCTTC. Translation gives CASSGTGTGYNEQFF. Based on the CDR3 plus reference TRBV9 and TRBJ2-1, the full variable domain is DSGVTQTPKHLITATGQRVTLRCSPRSGDLSVYWYQQSLDQGLQFLIQYYNGEERAKGNILERFSAQQFPDLHSELNLSSLELGDSALYFCASSGTGTGYNEQFFGPGTRLTVL.

The chain is built from TRBV7-2 and TRBJ1-6, with D unresolved. CDR1 is SGHTA, CDR2 FQGNSA, per germline. CDR3 length equals 12 residues. Between the trimmed V and J ends, which lost 5 bases and 8 bases, there was a span of 7 bases. The CDR3 DNA is TGTGCCAGCAGCCCTTCCTATTCACCCCTCCACTTT. Protein sequence: CASSPSYSPLHF.

This clonotype has ten or more counts. This sequence joins TRBV29-1 and TRBJ2-2; 13 bases line up with TRBD2. Per germline, CDR1 SQVTM and CDR2 ANQGSEA. The CDR3 is 15 amino acids. V shed 7 bases and J 5 bases; nucleotides not matched to a gene: 7. For the CDR3, the DNA is TGCAGCGCCACACCGACTAGCGGGGGGACCGGGGAGCTGTTTTTT. It encodes CSATPTSGGTGELFF.

This clonotype showed up just a few times. The rearrangement joins TRBV7-2 to TRBJ2-7; no definite D call. The CDR3 has 13 amino acids. With 5 bases removed from V and 10 bases from J, the gap between germline ends came to 18 bases. The germline gives CDR1 SGHTA, CDR2 FQGNSA. CDR3 residues: CASSPPGSTSQYF. CDR3 in DNA: TGTGCCAGCAGCCCACCGGGTTCTACGTCCCAGTACTTC.

This clonotype was counted many times. The chain carries TRBV29-1 and TRBJ2-1, with unresolved D. The CDR3 has 14 amino acids. Trimming took 3 bases from V and 4 from J, leaving 13 bases between them. Germline CDR1 reads SQVTM; CDR2 reads ANQGSEA. The CDR3 DNA reads TGCAGCGTTGAGGCCCCCCGATATTACAATGAGCAGTTCTTC. Protein product: CSVEAPRYYNEQFF.

This clonotype came up a few times. V usage is TRBV24-1 and J usage is TRBJ1-1; D is uncertain. The germline V and J ends were trimmed by 3 bases and 3 bases, with 13 bases remaining between them. Germline V gives CDR1 KGHDR, CDR2 SFDVKD. The CDR3 spans 15 residues. The CDR3: CATSDGQPGDTEAFF. In DNA form, the CDR3 reads TGTGCCACCAGTGATGGGCAACCCGGGGACACTGAAGCTTTCTTT.

This clonotype has a count of ten or more. This chain links TRBV20-1 with TRBJ1-5; 7 nucleotides agree with TRBD1. The CDR3 consists of 14 residues. Trimming cost V 1 base and J 7 bases; bases outside gene matches: 7. Germline lookup yields CDR1 DFQATT and CDR2 SNEGSKA (reference sequence). The CDR3, as DNA: TGCAGTGCTAGAGTCGGCAGGGGGGACCAGCCCCAGCATTTT. Translated: CSARVGRGDQPQHF.

The chain employs TRBV12-3 or TRBV12-4 and TRBJ1-1, with 7 bases identical to TRBD1. After removal of 4 bases from V and 7 bases from J, the junction contained 6 bases not matched to a gene. This CDR3 has 13 residues. Written as DNA, the CDR3 is TGTGCCAGCAGTTACCCGGGGGACAGTGAAGCTTTCTTT. This gives the protein CASSYPGDSEAFF.

This clonotype has more than one count but fewer than ten. The V call is TRBV28, the J call TRBJ1-6; tentative D call: TRBD1 (5 bases). CDR1 MDHEN and CDR2 SYDVKM come from the germline V gene. The V and J ends lost 9 bases and 7 bases respectively, with 13 bases between them. The CDR3 consists of 13 residues. The CDR3 DNA sequence: TGTGCCAGTCTGACAGCAATGAATTCACCCCTCCACTTT. This translates into CASLTAMNSPLHF.

A remark on this clonotype: This may stem from a read error, because a much larger clone lies one nucleotide away. This chain uses TRBV27 with TRBJ2-7, with a weak D call TRBD2 (5 bases). The CDR3 totals 15 residues. Germline V lookup: CDR1 MNHEY, CDR2 SMNVEV (reference sequence). The CDR3 spells CASSAPGKGDYAQYF. The CDR3 DNA reads TGTGCCAGCAGTGCCCCCGGGAAAGGAGACTACGCGCAGTACTTC.

This chain links TRBV20-1 with TRBJ2-5; the match to TRBD2 covers 8 bases. The V segment lost 6 bases and the J segment 9 bases; nucleotides outside the gene matches: 12. Germline loops: CDR1 DFQATT, CDR2 SNEGSKA (reference sequence). The CDR3 has 13 amino acids. This CDR3 reads CSAGTRPNRAQYF. The CDR3 DNA is TGCAGTGCCGGGACTAGGCCCAATCGGGCCCAGTACTTC.

The gene calls are TRBV7-2 and TRBJ2-3; the match to TRBD2 covers 8 bases. The germline gives CDR1 SGHTA, CDR2 FQGNSA. This CDR3 has 15 amino acids. The J segment lost 1 base and the V segment lost 5 bases, leaving 5 bases of the junction unmatched. The CDR3 loop reads CASSVSGGGTDTQYF. Here the CDR3 DNA reads TGTGCCAGCAGCGTCTCGGGGGGGGGCACAGATACGCAGTATTTT. Filled out from reference TRBV7-2 and TRBJ2-3, the complete variable domain reads GAGVSQSPSNKVTEKGKDVELRCDPISGHTALYWYRQSLGQGLEFLIYFQGNSAPDKSGLPSDRFSAERTGGSVSTLTIQRTQQEDSAVYLCASSVSGGGTDTQYFGPGTRLTVL.

There are many counts of this clonotype. The chain carries TRBV29-1 and TRBJ1-1, with 9 bases matching TRBD1. Germline values: CDR1 SQVTM, CDR2 ANQGSEA. J was trimmed by 4 bases and V by 8 bases; bases with no gene match: 5. This CDR3 contains 12 residues. The CDR3 loop is CSSETGGTEAFF. Written as DNA, the CDR3 is TGCAGCTCCGAGACAGGGGGCACTGAAGCTTTCTTT.

V usage is TRBV30 and J usage is TRBJ1-3; weak D call: TRBD1 (5 bases). Germline V lookup: CDR1 GTSNPN, CDR2 SVGIG (reference sequence). Trimming removed 4 bases at V and 0 bases at J, with 10 bases between. The CDR3 is 14 amino acids. The CDR3: CAWKRDYSGNTIYF. CDR3 in DNA: TGTGCCTGGAAAAGGGACTACTCTGGAAACACCATATATTTT.